One TCR beta chain is described in this entry. One base away lies a much larger clone, so this may be a sequencing read error. Genomic DNA, the template, was used for profiling of the TCR beta VDJ and CDR3. Using its own MiXCR run on the reads, TCRdb lists one record per CDR3 protein. The sample includes some 240,000 distinct CDR3 sequences, 30% to 40% of them seen just once. The source of the sample is a study of CD8+CD57+ T cells in acquired aplastic anemia. Germline lookup yields CDR1 DFQATT and CDR2 SNEGSKA (reference sequence). V lost 6 bases and J 2 bases, leaving 19 bases between the germline ends. The CDR3 is 15 amino acids.

The sample was sorted CD4+, CD8+, or CD8+CD57+ T cells (not recorded which) from PBMCs. This TCR was recovered from a human donor in good health, serving as a control. The chain combines TRBV20-1 with TRBJ2-5; D is uncertain. CDR3 protein: CSADRATGVQETQYF. CDR3 sequence (DNA): TGCAGTGCCGACCGAGCGACTGGCGTGCAAGAGACCCAGTACTTC.